A single sample is the source of the 7 T cell receptor beta chains below, sequenced in a study of cytomegalovirus exposure and HLA in healthy donors. Both 60 Vbeta primers and 13 Jbeta primers went into the PCR. Libraries were prepared by immunoSEQ multiplex PCR; TCRdb keeps only in-frame clonotypes and omits some of them. The repertoire holds about 160,000 clones, with 79% as singletons. Sequenced material: PBMCs. These receptor sequences come from a man over 45 in good health and CMV-seropositive.

V and J are TRBV5-1 and TRBJ2-1, with D possibly matching TRBD2 (6 bases). Trimming took off 4 bases at V and 2 bases at J, with 13 bases between the two ends. Looked up from germline, CDR1 is SGHRS and CDR2 is YFSETQ. The CDR3 has 15 residues. CDR3 loop: CASSPRGETYNEQFF. The DNA of the CDR3 is TGCGCCAGCAGCCCGCGGGGAGAGACCTACAATGAGCAGTTCTTC.

The CDR3 bases are TGTGCCAGCCGGGAGGGGAACTATGGCTACACCTTC. Its translation: CASREGNYGYTF. The chain combines TRBV28 with TRBJ1-2; D perhaps matches TRBD1 (5 bases). Germline V gene lookup returns CDR1 MDHEN and CDR2 SYDVKM. V was clipped by 8 bases and J by 2 bases, with 9 bases between them. This CDR3 contains 12 residues.

The rearrangement joins TRBV7-9 to TRBJ2-7; maybe TRBD2 (5 bases). V was shortened by 8 bases and J by 4 bases, with 12 bases between the two germline ends. CDR1 is SEHNR and CDR2 is FQNEAQ in the germline V gene (reference sequence). This CDR3 contains 12 residues. CDR3 in DNA: TGTGCCAGCGGGTCACAGCGGTACGAGCAGTACTTC. This sequence encodes CASGSQRYEQYF.

The chain is built from TRBV6-5 and TRBJ1-1, with unresolved D. Germline CDR1 MNHEY, CDR2 SVGAGI. With 5 bases removed from V and 1 base from J, the gap between germline ends came to 11 bases. The CDR3 is 14 residues long. Here the CDR3 reads CASSLHNSNTEAFF. The CDR3 DNA reads TGTGCCAGCAGTCTCCATAACTCGAACACTGAAGCTTTCTTT.

The chain has TRBV7-2 and TRBJ1-4; D is unresolved. The V end lost 2 bases, the J end lost 5 bases, and 12 bases lay between the germline ends. CDR1 and CDR2 from the germline V gene are SGHTA and FQGNSA. This CDR3 contains 15 residues. The CDR3 bases are TGTGCCAGCAGCTTAAGAGGGATGTCCAATGAAAAACTGTTTTTT. Its translation: CASSLRGMSNEKLFF.

V is TRBV10-1 and J is TRBJ2-1; 13 bases align to TRBD2. V trimming: 4 bases; J trimming: 2 bases; junction bases outside the gene matches: 2. Germline CDR1 and CDR2: WNHNN and SYGVQD (reference sequence). There are 16 residues in the CDR3. The CDR3 region is CASSGTSGRAYNEQFF. CDR3 sequence (DNA): TGCGCCAGCAGTGGAACTAGCGGGAGGGCCTACAATGAGCAGTTCTTC.

This chain links TRBV5-1 with TRBJ1-2, with 9 nucleotides matching TRBD1. Germline V lookup: CDR1 SGHRS, CDR2 YFSETQ. The V and J ends lost 0 bases and 8 bases, in that order; junction bases with no gene match: 8. The CDR3 extends over 15 amino acids. The CDR3 DNA reads TGCGCCAGCAGCTTGGCCACAGGGGGCGTGTTCGGCTACACCTTC. As protein: CASSLATGGVFGYTF.